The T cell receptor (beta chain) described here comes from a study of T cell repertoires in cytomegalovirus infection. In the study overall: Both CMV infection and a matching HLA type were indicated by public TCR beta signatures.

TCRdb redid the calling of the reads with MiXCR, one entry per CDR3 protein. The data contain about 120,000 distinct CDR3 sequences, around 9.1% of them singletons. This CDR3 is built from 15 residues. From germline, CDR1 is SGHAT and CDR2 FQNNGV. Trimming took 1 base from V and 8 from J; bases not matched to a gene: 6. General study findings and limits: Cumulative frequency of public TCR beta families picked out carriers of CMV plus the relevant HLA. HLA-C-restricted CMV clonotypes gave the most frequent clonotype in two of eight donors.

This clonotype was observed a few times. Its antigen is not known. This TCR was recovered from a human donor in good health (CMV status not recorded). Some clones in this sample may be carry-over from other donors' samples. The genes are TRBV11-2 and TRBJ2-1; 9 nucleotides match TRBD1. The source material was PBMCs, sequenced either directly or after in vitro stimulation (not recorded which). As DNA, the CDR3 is TGTGCCAGCAGCTTAGGACAGGGGGATGGGGATGAGCAGTTCTTC. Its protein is CASSLGQGDGDEQFF.